What follows is one T cell receptor (beta chain) and its context. V lost 6 bases to trimming and J lost 0 bases; unmatched junction nucleotides: 8. This CDR3 contains 16 residues. Germline-derived CDR1 and CDR2 are KGHSH and LQKENI. Repertoires were generated with immunoSEQ multiplex PCR, while TCRdb's copy carries only in-frame clones and drops some. The sample comprises 140,000 to 150,000 clones, approximately 90% of which are singletons, and about 3.5% rests with the top ten. The sample belongs to a study of T cell responses to AZD1222 COVID-19 vaccine. The specimen was peripheral blood, collected 28 days after the second AZD1222 dose. The source of this sequence is an adult who received the AZD1222 COVID-19 vaccine. The chain is built from TRBV18 and TRBJ2-7, with 10 nucleotides matching TRBD1. CDR3 coding DNA: TGTGCCAGCTCGCGGGGGACAGGGGTCACCTCCTACGAGCAGTACTTC. Translated, it gives CASSRGTGVTSYEQYF.